The next 2 T cell receptor beta chains were all read from a single sample in a study of post-analysis software for immune sequencing data. Study results and caveats: Five or six TRBV segments, TRBV5-6, TRBV5-1 and TRBV20-1 among them, were found more frequent in patients than controls.

No antigen has been identified for these receptors. Libraries were made from TCR beta cDNA, and they carried unique molecular identifiers. TCRdb called the PCR reads again in MiXCR, with one record for every CDR3 protein. The sample holds about 820,000 distinct CDR3 sequences; around 53% are singletons and the top ten take approximately 4.4%. Sample: blood. The receptors shown here come from a girl under 18 with multiple sclerosis.

This sequence joins TRBV6-5 and TRBJ1-2; D is undetermined. This CDR3 has 14 amino acids. Between the trimmed V and J ends, which lost 6 bases and 8 bases, there was a span of 19 bases. Germline CDR1 is MNHEY and CDR2 is SVGAGI. The CDR3, as DNA: TGTGCCAGCAGCTCCAGCGTGGGCGTTTACGGCTACACCTTC. Amino acids: CASSSSVGVYGYTF.

A few counts support this clonotype. One end of the junction is discordant with germline, which a read error may explain. The chain employs TRBV7-9 and TRBJ2-3, with D perhaps given as TRBD1 or TRBD2 (6 bases each). CDR1 is SEHNR and CDR2 is FQNEAQ in the germline V gene (reference sequence). CDR3 length equals 18 residues. In nucleotides, the CDR3 is TGTGTCAGCAGCCCCCCCTTGGTGGGGGGCACTAGCACAGATACGCAGTATTTT. Amino acids: CVSSPPLVGGTSTDTQYF.